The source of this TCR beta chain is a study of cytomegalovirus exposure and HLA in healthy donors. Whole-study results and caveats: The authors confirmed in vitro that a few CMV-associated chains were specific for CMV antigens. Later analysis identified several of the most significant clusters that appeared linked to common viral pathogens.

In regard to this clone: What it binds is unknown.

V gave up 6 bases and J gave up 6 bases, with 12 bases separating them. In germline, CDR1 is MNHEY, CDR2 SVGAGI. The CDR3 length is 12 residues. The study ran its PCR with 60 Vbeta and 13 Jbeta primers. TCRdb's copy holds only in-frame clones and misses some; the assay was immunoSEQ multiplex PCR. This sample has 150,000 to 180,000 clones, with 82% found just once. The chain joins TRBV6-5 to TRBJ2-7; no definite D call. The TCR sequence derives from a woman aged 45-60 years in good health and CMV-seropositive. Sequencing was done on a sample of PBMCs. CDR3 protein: CASSVPPGEQYF. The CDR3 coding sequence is TGTGCCAGCAGCGTACCCCCGGGCGAGCAGTACTTC.